Shown below are 7 T cell receptor beta chains from a single sample sequenced in a study of cytomegalovirus exposure and HLA in healthy donors. 60 Vbeta and 13 Jbeta primers were used in PCR. Data came from immunoSEQ multiplex PCR; TCRdb stores just in-frame clones and leaves some out. The table shows under 200,000 clones, with roughly 84% occurring only once. Sequencing used PBMCs. The receptors were gathered from a boy aged 5-17 years in good health and CMV-seronegative.

V and J are TRBV7-9 and TRBJ1-5; D uncertain. Trimming pared 2 bases from V and 10 bases from J, leaving 18 bases between. Germline V CDR1 and CDR2: SEHNR, FQNEAQ (reference sequence). The CDR3 has 15 residues. CDR3 sequence reads: CASSLSVPGVGPQHF. The CDR3 DNA follows: TGTGCCAGCAGCTTATCCGTCCCCGGGGTAGGTCCCCAGCATTTT.

This clone came up a few times. The gene calls are TRBV6-5 and TRBJ2-2, with TRBD1 as a possible D gene (6 bases). The CDR3 is 15 residues long. V was clipped by 0 bases and J by 5 bases, with 10 bases between them. Germline V gene lookup returns CDR1 MNHEY and CDR2 SVGAGI. Written as DNA, the CDR3 is TGTGCCAGCAGTTACTCTGGACAGATTACCGGGGAGCTGTTTTTT. Residues: CASSYSGQITGELFF.

In the case of this clone: The junction departs from the called germline gene at one end, perhaps through a read error. The chain joins TRBV11-2 to TRBJ1-3; D gene uncertain. CDR1 and CDR2 from the germline V gene are SGHAT and FQNNGV. The CDR3 sequence is 14 residues long. CDR3: CASSFQGDGDTIYF. CDR3 DNA sequence: TGTGCCAGCAGCTTTCAAGGCGATGGAGACACCATATATTTT.

As concerns this clone: Other nucleotide sequences in the sample specify the same CDR3. CDR3: CASSVEAGGETQYF. In DNA form, the CDR3 reads TGTGCCAGCAGCGTAGAGGCGGGAGGAGAGACCCAGTACTTC. The chain has TRBV9 and TRBJ2-5; TRBD2 agrees at 8 bases. Germline V CDR1 and CDR2: SGDLS, YYNGEE. Germline trimming cut 0 bases from V and 4 bases from J; bases unmatched to any gene: 2. The CDR3 covers 14 residues.

This chain links TRBV10-3 with TRBJ1-6, with 8 positions matching TRBD1. The CDR3 consists of 16 residues. Germline V lookup: CDR1 ENHRY, CDR2 SYGVKD. CDR3 bases: TGTCCAGTTAGTCCGGGACAGGCCACCTATAATTCACCCCTCCACTTT. It codes for CPVSPGQATYNSPLHF.

The genes are TRBV4-1 and TRBJ2-2; D may be TRBD2 (7 bases). The CDR3 totals 16 residues. Germline CDR1 reads MGHRA; CDR2 reads YSYEKL. Trimming shortened V by 0 bases and J by 6 bases, and 14 bases separated the two germline ends. The CDR3 loop is CASSQDLGGVAGELFF. The CDR3 DNA sequence: TGCGCCAGCAGCCAAGATTTAGGGGGGGTGGCCGGGGAGCTGTTTTTT.

The rearrangement uses TRBV29-1 and TRBJ1-2; D perhaps matches TRBD1 (6 bases). Trimming took off 5 bases at V and 0 bases at J, with 10 bases between the two ends. This CDR3 contains 13 residues. Germline values: CDR1 SQVTM, CDR2 ANQGSEA. The CDR3, as DNA: TGCAGCGTTTTTGACAGGTCTAACTATGGCTACACCTTC. Residues: CSVFDRSNYGYTF.